This T cell receptor beta chain comes out of a study of human T cells and chemical hapten exposure. This sample's time point: patch test 1, 2 weeks after DPC sensitization. The treatment here: therapeutic diphenylcyclopropenone sensitization with weekly scalp DPC. The study enrolled 18 to 70-year-old alopecia patients suitable for DPC. Unfractionated whole blood yielded the extracted total RNA. Unique molecular identifiers were linked by the library to individual cDNA molecules. One entry per CDR3 protein results from TCRdb running MiXCR on the RACE reads. The data show more than 90,000 distinct CDR3 sequences, with roughly 10% seen just once and about 2% held by the top ten. The study's findings and limits: Expanded TCRs created a significantly greater count of big CDR3 similarity clusters than controls did.

J lost 6 bases, V lost 5 bases, and 4 bases had no gene match. Per the germline V gene, CDR1 is MNHEY and CDR2 is SVGEGT. The CDR3 is made up of 13 amino acids. This clonotype was picked up many times. Antigen unknown. The sample in question was whole blood, obtained in connection with sensitization to the hapten diphenylcyclopropenone (DPC). The clonotype was recovered from a man between 40 and 49 years old with alopecia areata. Some clones in this sample may be carry-over from other donors' samples. The gene calls are TRBV6-2 or TRBV6-3 and TRBJ2-3, with TRBD2 matching 8 bases. The CDR3, as DNA: TGTGCCAGCAGTAGGACTAGCCGGGATACGCAGTATTTT. Encoded protein: CASSRTSRDTQYF.